The sequence of this T cell receptor (beta chain) was determined in a study of siplizumab effects on memory and regulatory T cells. About this clone itself: Its antigen remains unknown.

Study conclusions and caveats: Apparently more diverse than memory cells, naive T cells also seemed major alloresponse contributors. The suppressive capacity of proliferating Tregs from siplizumab cultures remained unconfirmed. With siplizumab, cumulative frequency of CD4+ memory-derived alloreactive sequences dropped significantly.

Germline values: CDR1 LNHDA, CDR2 SQIVND (reference sequence). V lost 3 bases and J 5 bases, leaving 14 bases between the germline ends. There are 14 residues in the CDR3. It was 75,000 to 100,000 TCR templates that were assayed per sample. The assay was immunoSEQ multiplex PCR, and TCRdb's table has in-frame clones only and misses some. The sample records some 100,000 clones, around 90% being singletons. Input material: CD4+ T cells sorted from blood. The source is a human donor in good health. Some clones in this sample may be carry-over from other donors' samples. The rearrangement uses TRBV19 and TRBJ2-7; D might be TRBD2 (6 bases). The DNA of the CDR3 is TGTGCCAGTAGTATGGCCCGCGGGGATCACGAGCAGTACTTC. Translated: CASSMARGDHEQYF.